These 16 T cell receptor beta chains originate from one sample sequenced in a study of cytomegalovirus exposure and HLA in healthy donors. Profiled with immunoSEQ multiplex PCR; TCRdb holds only in-frame clones, not every one. The sample includes fewer than 250,000 clones, about 84% of them seen just once. Sequencing was performed on PBMCs. The receptors were gathered from a woman younger than 30 in good health and CMV-seronegative.

V usage is TRBV9 and J usage is TRBJ2-5, with 8 bases matching TRBD2. Germline CDR1 is SGDLS and CDR2 is YYNGEE. V gave up 3 bases and J gave up 2 bases; unmatched junction bases: 12. The CDR3 has 17 amino acids. The chain's CDR3 is CASSAARGEGLQETQYF. The CDR3 bases are TGTGCCAGCAGCGCGGCGCGGGGGGAGGGTTTACAAGAGACCCAGTACTTC.

The chain is built from TRBV7-8 and TRBJ2-7, with 12 bases that match TRBD1. V gave up 0 bases and J gave up 8 bases; unmatched junction bases: 11. CDR1 and CDR2 from the germline V gene are SGHVS and FQNEAQ. This CDR3 comprises 17 residues. CDR3 amino acids: CASSLAGTGGVVTKQYF. The CDR3 nucleotides read TGTGCCAGCAGCTTAGCCGGGACAGGGGGCGTCGTAACGAAGCAGTACTTC.

The chain couples TRBV6-5 to TRBJ1-1; unclear D gene. Trimming left V 2 bases short and J 6 bases short, with 16 bases between. This CDR3 region has 15 residues. From germline, CDR1 is MNHEY and CDR2 SVGAGI. Here the CDR3 DNA reads TGTGCCAGCAGTTACATCGGGGATGGATTCCCTGAAGCTTTCTTT. Encoded protein: CASSYIGDGFPEAFF.

This rearrangement joins TRBV7-6 to TRBJ1-4; TRBD1 agrees at 12 bases. Germline V gene lookup returns CDR1 SGHVS and CDR2 FNYEAQ. The CDR3 runs to 14 residues. The V gene end was trimmed by 4 bases and the J gene end by 10 bases; junction bases not matched to a gene: 4. CDR3 nucleotide sequence: TGTGCCAGCAGCTCGGGACAGGGGGCACTAAAACTGTTTTTT. It is translated as CASSSGQGALKLFF.

J is TRBJ2-1 and V is TRBV6-5; 13 nucleotides match TRBD2. Per the germline V gene, CDR1 is MNHEY and CDR2 is SVGAGI. V gave up 8 bases and J gave up 9 bases; unmatched junction bases: 4. The CDR3 contains 13 residues. CDR3 nucleotide sequence: TGTGCCAGCGGACTAGCGGGAGCCCTTGAGCAGTTCTTC. It is translated as CASGLAGALEQFF.

V is TRBV9 and J is TRBJ2-1, with D possibly being TRBD1 (6 bases). The V and J ends lost 0 bases and 6 bases respectively, with 16 bases between them. Germline CDR1 and CDR2: SGDLS and YYNGEE. The CDR3 is made up of 16 amino acids. The DNA of the CDR3 is TGTGCCAGCAGCGTAGTAGGGGCCGTAGGGGGCAATGAGCAGTTCTTC. Translation gives CASSVVGAVGGNEQFF.

This rearrangement joins TRBV7-6 to TRBJ2-2; 7 bases fit TRBD2. Germline V gives CDR1 SGHVS, CDR2 FNYEAQ. V lost 3 bases and J lost 5; bases outside the gene matches: 9. CDR3 size: 16 residues. The CDR3 loop is CASSFFTGSGTGELFF. CDR3 nucleotide sequence: TGTGCCAGCAGCTTTTTCACTGGTAGCGGGACCGGGGAGCTGTTTTTT.

The V call is TRBV29-1, the J call TRBJ1-1; the D gene is possibly TRBD1 (5 bases). In germline, CDR1 is SQVTM, CDR2 ANQGSEA. The CDR3 length is 14 residues. Trimming shortened V by 6 bases and J by 1 base, and 15 bases separated the two germline ends. The CDR3 here is CSVGREGKNTEAFF. CDR3 DNA: TGCAGCGTGGGGAGGGAGGGGAAGAACACTGAAGCTTTCTTT.

The CDR3 DNA reads TGTGCCAGCAGCTTCAGCGGGAGGGCCCCAGATACGCAGTATTTT. It specifies CASSFSGRAPDTQYF. The V call is TRBV5-6, the J call TRBJ2-3, with TRBD2 matching over 10 bases. The trim removed 2 bases at V and 4 bases at J, leaving 4 bases unmatched. CDR1 SGHDT and CDR2 YYEEEE come from the germline V gene. The CDR3 spans 15 residues.

The CDR3 bases are TGCGCCAGCAGCTTGGAACGGGGTGAAAAACTGTTTTTT. It codes for CASSLERGEKLFF. J is TRBJ1-4 and V is TRBV5-1; no clear D gene. Germline CDR1 and CDR2: SGHRS and YFSETQ. Between the trimmed V and J ends, which lost 0 bases and 7 bases, there was a span of 7 bases. The CDR3 totals 13 residues. Variable domain in full (rest from reference TRBV5-1 and TRBJ1-4): KAGVTQTPRYLIKTRGQQVTLSCSPISGHRSVSWYQQTPGQGLQFLFEYFSETQRNKGNFPGRFSGRQFSNSRSEMNVSTLELGDSALYLCASSLERGEKLFFGSGTQLSVL.

The CDR3 is CASSFVVGVSYEQYF. Here the CDR3 DNA reads TGTGCCAGCAGTTTCGTTGTAGGGGTCTCCTACGAGCAGTACTTC. The chain combines TRBV27 with TRBJ2-7, with D perhaps TRBD1 (5 bases). Trimming pared 3 bases from V and 0 bases from J, leaving 12 bases between. Germline CDR1 MNHEY, CDR2 SMNVEV (reference sequence). The CDR3 is 15 amino acids.

The genes are TRBV6-5 and TRBJ1-2, with D unclear. The CDR3 has 15 residues. The V gene's germline CDR1 is MNHEY and CDR2 SVGAGI. The V gene lost 7 bases and the J gene lost 0 bases, with 15 bases spanning the gap. The CDR3 sequence: CASTKYRGTNYGYTF. CDR3 bases: TGTGCCAGCACCAAATACCGGGGTACTAACTATGGCTACACCTTC.

This rearrangement joins TRBV7-7 to TRBJ2-1; 8 bases fit TRBD2. The germline CDR1 and CDR2 sequences are SSHAT and FNYEAQ (reference sequence). CDR3 length: 16 residues. Germline trimming cut 5 bases from V and 1 base from J; bases unmatched to any gene: 7. The CDR3 nucleotides read TGTGCCAGCAGCATAACAGCGGGAGTTTCCTACAATGAGCAGTTCTTC. It translates to CASSITAGVSYNEQFF.

The rearrangement joins TRBV7-3 to TRBJ1-1; D perhaps matches TRBD1 (5 bases). This CDR3 comprises 14 residues. The germline V gene encodes CDR1 SGHTA and CDR2 FQGTGA. V was cut by 5 bases and J by 0 bases, with 10 bases left in between. The CDR3 DNA reads as TGTGCCAGCAGCCCAACAGGATTGAACACTGAAGCTTTCTTT. It is translated as CASSPTGLNTEAFF.

The genes are TRBV19 and TRBJ1-5; no definite D call. Germline CDR1 LNHDA, CDR2 SQIVND (reference sequence). The CDR3 spans 13 residues. V gave up 7 bases and J gave up 5 bases, with 12 bases separating them. The CDR3 spells CASTSDGHQPQHF. CDR3 DNA: TGTGCCAGTACTTCTGATGGGCATCAGCCCCAGCATTTT.

This clone was seen once. V and J are TRBV2 and TRBJ2-3, with TRBD2 identical over 10 bases. V dropped 4 bases and J dropped 10; count of bases not matched to a gene: 20. Germline values: CDR1 SNHLY, CDR2 FYNNEI. The CDR3 contains 18 residues. CDR3 region: CASSASAGGAPADGAQYF. The CDR3 coding sequence is TGTGCCAGCAGTGCCTCAGCGGGGGGGGCTCCAGCCGATGGTGCGCAGTATTTT.